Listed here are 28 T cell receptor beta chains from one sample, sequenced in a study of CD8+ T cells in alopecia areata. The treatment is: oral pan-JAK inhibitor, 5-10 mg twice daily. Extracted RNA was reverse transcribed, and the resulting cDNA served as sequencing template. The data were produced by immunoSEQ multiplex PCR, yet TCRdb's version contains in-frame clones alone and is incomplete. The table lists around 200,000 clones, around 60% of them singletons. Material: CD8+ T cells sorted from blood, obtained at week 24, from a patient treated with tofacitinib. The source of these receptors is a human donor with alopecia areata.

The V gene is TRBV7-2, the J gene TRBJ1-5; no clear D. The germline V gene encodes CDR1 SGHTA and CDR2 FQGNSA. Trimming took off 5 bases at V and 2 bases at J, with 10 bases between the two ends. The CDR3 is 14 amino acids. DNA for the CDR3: TGTGCCAGCAGCACTAACAGTGGCAATCAGCCCCAGCATTTT. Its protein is CASSTNSGNQPQHF. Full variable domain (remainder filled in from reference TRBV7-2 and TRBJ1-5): GAGVSQSPSNKVTEKGKDVELRCDPISGHTALYWYRQSLGQGLEFLIYFQGNSAPDKSGLPSDRFSAERTGGSVSTLTIQRTQQEDSAVYLCASSTNSGNQPQHFGDGTRLSIL.

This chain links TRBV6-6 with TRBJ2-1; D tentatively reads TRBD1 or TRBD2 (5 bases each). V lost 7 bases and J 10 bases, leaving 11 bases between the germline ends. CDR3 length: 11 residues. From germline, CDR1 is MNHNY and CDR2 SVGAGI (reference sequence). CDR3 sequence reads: CASIGTGEQFF. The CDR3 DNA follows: TGTGCCAGCATCGGGACCGGGGAGCAGTTCTTC.

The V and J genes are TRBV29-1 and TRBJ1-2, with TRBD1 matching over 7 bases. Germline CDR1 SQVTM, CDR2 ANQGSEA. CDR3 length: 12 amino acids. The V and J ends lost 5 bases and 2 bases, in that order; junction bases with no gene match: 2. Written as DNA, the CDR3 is TGCAGCGTTCAGGGACAGAACTATGGCTACACCTTC. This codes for CSVQGQNYGYTF.

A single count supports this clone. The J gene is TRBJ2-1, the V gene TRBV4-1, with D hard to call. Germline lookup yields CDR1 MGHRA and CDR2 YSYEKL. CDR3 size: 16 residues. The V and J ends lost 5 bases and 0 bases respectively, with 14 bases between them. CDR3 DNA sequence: TGCGCCAGCAGCTCCACACAGTTGAGCTCCTACAATGAGCAGTTCTTC. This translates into CASSSTQLSSYNEQFF.

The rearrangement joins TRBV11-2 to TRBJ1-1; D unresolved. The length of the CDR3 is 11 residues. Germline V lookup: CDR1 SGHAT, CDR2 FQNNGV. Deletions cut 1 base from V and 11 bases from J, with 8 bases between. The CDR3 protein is CASSLGARAFF. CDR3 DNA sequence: TGTGCCAGCAGCTTAGGGGCGAGGGCTTTCTTT.

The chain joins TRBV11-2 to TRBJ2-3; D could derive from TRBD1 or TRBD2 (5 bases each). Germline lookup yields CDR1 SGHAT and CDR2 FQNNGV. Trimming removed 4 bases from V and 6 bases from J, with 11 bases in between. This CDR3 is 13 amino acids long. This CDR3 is CASSSEGSDTQYF. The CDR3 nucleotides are TGTGCCAGCAGCTCCGAGGGGAGCGATACGCAGTATTTT.

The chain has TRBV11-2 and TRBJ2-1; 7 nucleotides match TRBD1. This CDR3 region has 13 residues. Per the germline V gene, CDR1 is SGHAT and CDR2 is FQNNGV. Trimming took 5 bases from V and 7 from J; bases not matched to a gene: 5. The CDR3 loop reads CASSNNRGNEQFF. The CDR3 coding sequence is TGTGCCAGCAGCAACAACAGGGGAAATGAGCAGTTCTTC.

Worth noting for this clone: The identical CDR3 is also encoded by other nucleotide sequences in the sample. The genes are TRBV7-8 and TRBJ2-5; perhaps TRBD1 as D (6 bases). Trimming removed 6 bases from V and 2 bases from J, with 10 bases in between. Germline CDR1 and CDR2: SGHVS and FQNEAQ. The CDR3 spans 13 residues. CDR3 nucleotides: TGTGCCAGCAGTCTAGGACAGCAAGAGACCCAGTACTTC. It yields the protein CASSLGQQETQYF.

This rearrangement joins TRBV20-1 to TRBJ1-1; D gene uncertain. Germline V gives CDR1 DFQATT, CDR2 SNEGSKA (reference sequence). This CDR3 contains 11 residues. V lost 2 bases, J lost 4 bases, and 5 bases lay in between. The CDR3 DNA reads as TGCAGTGCTAGACTCAGCACTGAAGCTTTCTTT. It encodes CSARLSTEAFF.

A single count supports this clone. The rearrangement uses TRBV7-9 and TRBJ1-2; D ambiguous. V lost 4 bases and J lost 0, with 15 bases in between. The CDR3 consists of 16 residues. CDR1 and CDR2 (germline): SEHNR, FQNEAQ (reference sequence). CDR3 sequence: CASSSSLGSPNYGYTF. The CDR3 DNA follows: TGTGCCAGCAGCTCCTCTCTTGGCAGCCCTAACTATGGCTACACCTTC.

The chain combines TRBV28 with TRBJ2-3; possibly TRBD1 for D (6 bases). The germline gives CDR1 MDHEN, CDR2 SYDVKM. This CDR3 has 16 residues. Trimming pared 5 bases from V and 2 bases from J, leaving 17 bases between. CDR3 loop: CASSRSGQAYTDTQYF. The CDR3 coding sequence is TGTGCCAGCAGTCGATCGGGACAAGCATACACAGATACGCAGTATTTT.

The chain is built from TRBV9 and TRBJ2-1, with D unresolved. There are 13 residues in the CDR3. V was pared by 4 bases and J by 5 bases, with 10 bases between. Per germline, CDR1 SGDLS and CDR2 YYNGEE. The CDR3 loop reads CASSSADHNEQFF. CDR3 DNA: TGTGCCAGCAGCTCCGCAGACCACAATGAGCAGTTCTTC.

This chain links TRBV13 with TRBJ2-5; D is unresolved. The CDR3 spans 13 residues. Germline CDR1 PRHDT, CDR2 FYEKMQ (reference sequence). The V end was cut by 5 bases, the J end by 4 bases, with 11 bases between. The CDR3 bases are TGTGCCAGCAGCACCGGACGAGGAGAGACCCAGTACTTC. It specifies CASSTGRGETQYF.

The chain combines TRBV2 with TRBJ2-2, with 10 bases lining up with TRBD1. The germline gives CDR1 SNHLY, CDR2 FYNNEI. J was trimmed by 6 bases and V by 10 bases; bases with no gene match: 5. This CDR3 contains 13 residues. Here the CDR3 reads CAKGQGRSGELFF. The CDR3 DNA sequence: TGTGCCAAGGGACAGGGGAGGTCCGGGGAGCTGTTTTTT.

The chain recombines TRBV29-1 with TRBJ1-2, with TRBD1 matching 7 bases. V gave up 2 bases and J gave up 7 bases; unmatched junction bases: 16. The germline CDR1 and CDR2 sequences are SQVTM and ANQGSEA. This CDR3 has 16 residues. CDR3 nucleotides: TGCAGCGTTGAATCTCTAGGGGGACAGCCTTCTGGTGGCTACACCTTC. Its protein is CSVESLGGQPSGGYTF.

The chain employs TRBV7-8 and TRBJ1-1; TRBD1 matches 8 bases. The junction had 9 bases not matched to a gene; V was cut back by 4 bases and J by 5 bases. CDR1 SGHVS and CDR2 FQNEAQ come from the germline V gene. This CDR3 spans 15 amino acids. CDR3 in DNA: TGTGCCAGCAGCTCTCCAGGGGGCGTCGGGACTGAAGCTTTCTTT. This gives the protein CASSSPGGVGTEAFF.

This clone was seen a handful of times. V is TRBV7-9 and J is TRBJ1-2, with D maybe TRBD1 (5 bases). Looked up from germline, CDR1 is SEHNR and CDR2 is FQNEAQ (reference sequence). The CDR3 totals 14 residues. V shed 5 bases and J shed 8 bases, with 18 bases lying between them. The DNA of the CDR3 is TGTGCCAGCAGCCCGAGGGGCAGGAGAGGGGGCTACACCTTC. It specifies CASSPRGRRGGYTF.

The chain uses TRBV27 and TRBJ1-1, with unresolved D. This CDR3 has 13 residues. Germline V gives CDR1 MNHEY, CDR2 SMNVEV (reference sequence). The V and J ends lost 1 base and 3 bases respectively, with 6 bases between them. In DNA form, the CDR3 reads TGTGCCAGCAGTTTATACGAGGACACTGAAGCTTTCTTT. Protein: CASSLYEDTEAFF.

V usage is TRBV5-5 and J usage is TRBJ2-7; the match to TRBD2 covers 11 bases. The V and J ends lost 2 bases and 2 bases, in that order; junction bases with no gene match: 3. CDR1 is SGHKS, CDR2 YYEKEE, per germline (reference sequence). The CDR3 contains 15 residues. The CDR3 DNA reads TGTGCCAGCAGCTTCGGGACTAGCGGCCCCTACGAGCAGTACTTC. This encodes CASSFGTSGPYEQYF.

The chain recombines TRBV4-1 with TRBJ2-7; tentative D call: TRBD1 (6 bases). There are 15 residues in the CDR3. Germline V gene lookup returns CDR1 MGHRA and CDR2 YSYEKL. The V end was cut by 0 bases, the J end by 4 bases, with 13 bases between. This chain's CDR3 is CASSQEWSGTYEQYF. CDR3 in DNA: TGCGCCAGCAGCCAAGAATGGTCCGGGACATACGAGCAGTACTTC.

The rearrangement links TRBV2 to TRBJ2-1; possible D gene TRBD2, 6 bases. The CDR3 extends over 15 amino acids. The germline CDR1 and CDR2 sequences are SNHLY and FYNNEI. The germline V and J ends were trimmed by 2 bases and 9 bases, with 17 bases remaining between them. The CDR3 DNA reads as TGTGCCAGCAGTGAAAGTCTAGCGACCGACACTGAGCAGTTCTTC. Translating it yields CASSESLATDTEQFF.

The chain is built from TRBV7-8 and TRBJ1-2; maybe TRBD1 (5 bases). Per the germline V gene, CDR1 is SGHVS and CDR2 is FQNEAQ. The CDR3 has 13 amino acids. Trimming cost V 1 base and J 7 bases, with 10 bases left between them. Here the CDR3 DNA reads TGTGCCAGCAGCTTAGGGGGGAGTGCTGGCTACACCTTC. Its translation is CASSLGGSAGYTF.

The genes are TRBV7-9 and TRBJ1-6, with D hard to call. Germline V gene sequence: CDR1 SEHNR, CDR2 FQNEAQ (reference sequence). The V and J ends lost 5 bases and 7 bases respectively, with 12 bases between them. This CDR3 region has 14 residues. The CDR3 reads CASSPGRSNSPLHF. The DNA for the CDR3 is TGTGCCAGCAGCCCCGGACGGTCGAATTCACCCCTCCACTTT. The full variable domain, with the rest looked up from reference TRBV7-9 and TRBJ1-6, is DTGVSQNPRHKITKRGQNVTFRCDPISEHNRLYWYRQTLGQGPEFLTYFQNEAQLEKSRLLSDRFSAERPKGSFSTLEIQRTEQGDSAMYLCASSPGRSNSPLHFGNGTRLTVT.

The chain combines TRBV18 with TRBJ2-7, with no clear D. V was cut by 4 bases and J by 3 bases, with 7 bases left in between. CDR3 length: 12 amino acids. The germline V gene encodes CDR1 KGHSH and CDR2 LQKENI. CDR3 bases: TGTGCCAGCTCACAAACAGACTACGAGCAGTACTTC. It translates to CASSQTDYEQYF.

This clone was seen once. This CDR3 reads CASSQNLPSGTYEQYF. The CDR3 DNA reads TGCGCCAGCAGCCAAAATCTTCCTAGCGGCACCTACGAGCAGTACTTC. This chain links TRBV4-1 with TRBJ2-7, with 7 bases aligning to TRBD2. The ends lost 2 bases at V and 2 bases at J; junction bases unmatched: 9. Germline loops: CDR1 MGHRA, CDR2 YSYEKL. The CDR3 is made up of 16 amino acids.

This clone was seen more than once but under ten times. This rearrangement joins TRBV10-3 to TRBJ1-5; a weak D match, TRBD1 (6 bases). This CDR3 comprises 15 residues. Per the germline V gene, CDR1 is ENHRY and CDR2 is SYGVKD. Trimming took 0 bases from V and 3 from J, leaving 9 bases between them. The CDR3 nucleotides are TGTGCCATCAGTGAGTCCGGGGGGCCCAATCAGCCCCAGCATTTT. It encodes CAISESGGPNQPQHF.

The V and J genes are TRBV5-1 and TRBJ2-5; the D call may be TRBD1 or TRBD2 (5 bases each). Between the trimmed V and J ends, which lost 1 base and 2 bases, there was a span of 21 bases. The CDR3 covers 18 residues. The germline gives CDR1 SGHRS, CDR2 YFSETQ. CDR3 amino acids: CASSLWWDPLLGQETQYF. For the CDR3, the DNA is TGCGCCAGCAGCTTGTGGTGGGACCCATTGTTGGGGCAAGAGACCCAGTACTTC.

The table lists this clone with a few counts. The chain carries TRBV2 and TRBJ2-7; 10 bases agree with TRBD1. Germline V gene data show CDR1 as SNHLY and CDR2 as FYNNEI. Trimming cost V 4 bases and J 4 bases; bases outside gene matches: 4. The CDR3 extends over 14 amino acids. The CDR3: CASSVGTGAYEQYF. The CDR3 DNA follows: TGTGCCAGCAGTGTTGGGACAGGGGCTTACGAGCAGTACTTC.